What follows are 29 T cell receptor beta chains derived from one specimen sequenced in a study of blood T cell repertoires in COVID-19. Using immunoSEQ multiplex PCR, the repertoire was profiled, and TCRdb retains in-frame clones only, with some absent. This repertoire shows some 89,000 clones, over 75% found once; its top ten account for around 7%. Specimen: peripheral blood. The receptor source for this set is a man aged 65-85 years with acute or convalescent COVID-19.

This clone was found a few times. The rearrangement links TRBV2 to TRBJ2-2; 7 bases line up with TRBD1. CDR1 SNHLY and CDR2 FYNNEI come from the germline V gene. The V segment lost 6 bases and the J segment 2 bases; nucleotides outside the gene matches: 3. This CDR3 spans 14 amino acids. This CDR3 is CASRWDSNTGELFF. The CDR3 nucleotides read TGTGCCAGCAGATGGGACAGTAACACCGGGGAGCTGTTTTTT.

The chain couples TRBV27 to TRBJ2-2, with TRBD1 matching over 8 bases. J gave up 5 bases and V 3 bases, and 2 bases lay outside the gene matches. This CDR3 is 14 amino acids long. The germline V gene has CDR1 MNHEY and CDR2 SMNVEV (reference sequence). The CDR3 nucleotides read TGTGCCAGCAGTTTCGACAGGGGAACCGGGGAGCTGTTTTTT. Protein sequence: CASSFDRGTGELFF.

This clone came up a few times. CDR3 DNA sequence: TGTGCCAGCAGTCCAACCGGGACAGGGGGACGTCACACCTTC. Encoded protein: CASSPTGTGGRHTF. The chain joins TRBV28 to TRBJ1-2; TRBD1 matches 11 bases. This CDR3 is built from 14 residues. Looked up from germline, CDR1 is MDHEN and CDR2 is SYDVKM. The junction had 11 bases not matched to a gene; V was cut back by 5 bases and J by 12 bases.

The chain links TRBV14 to TRBJ2-1, with TRBD1 identical over 9 bases. This CDR3 is 13 amino acids long. After removal of 5 bases from V and 6 bases from J, the junction contained 2 bases not matched to a gene. Germline lookup yields CDR1 SGHDN and CDR2 FVKESK. The CDR3, as DNA: TGTGCCAGCAGCGGGACAGGGTTCAATGAGCAGTTCTTC. Amino acid sequence: CASSGTGFNEQFF.

In this sample, this clone turned up a few times. This chain links TRBV11-3 with TRBJ1-6; D call uncertain. Germline CDR1 is SGHNT and CDR2 is YENEEA. The V gene lost 5 bases and the J gene lost 9 bases, with 11 bases spanning the gap. The CDR3 is 13 residues long. CDR3 sequence: CASSLNPSSPLHF. The CDR3 coding sequence is TGTGCCAGCAGCCTTAATCCCTCTTCACCCCTCCACTTT. Supplemented by reference TRBV11-3 and TRBJ1-6, the full variable domain reads EAGVVQSPRYKIIEKKQPVAFWCNPISGHNTLYWYLQNLGQGPELLIRYENEEAVDDSQLPKDRFSAERLKGVDSTLKIQPAELGDSAVYLCASSLNPSSPLHFGNGTRLTVT.

The CDR3 region has the DNA TGTGCCAGCAGCGTAGGGGGGGGCACCGGGGAGCTGTTTTTT. This sequence encodes CASSVGGGTGELFF. The gene calls are TRBV9 and TRBJ2-2, with 7 positions matching TRBD2. The CDR3 runs 14 residues. J was trimmed by 4 bases and V by 0 bases; bases with no gene match: 0. Germline assignment: CDR1 SGDLS and CDR2 YYNGEE.

The V call is TRBV25-1, the J call TRBJ1-5, with 9 bases that match TRBD1. Unmatched junction bases numbered 8, after V lost 4 bases and J lost 7 bases. This CDR3 is built from 15 residues. Germline loops: CDR1 MGHDK, CDR2 SYGVNS. The CDR3 protein is CASSAPGQGGQPQHF. CDR3 nucleotide sequence: TGTGCCAGCAGTGCACCGGGACAGGGAGGACAGCCCCAGCATTTT.

The rearrangement uses TRBV28 and TRBJ2-3; 13 nucleotides align to TRBD2. The CDR3 has 15 residues. The V gene end was trimmed by 5 bases and the J gene end by 7 bases; junction bases not matched to a gene: 6. In germline, CDR1 is MDHEN, CDR2 SYDVKM. As DNA, the CDR3 is TGTGCCAGCAGTCCGGGACTAGCGGGACCATATACGCAGTATTTT. It is translated as CASSPGLAGPYTQYF.

This clone occurred once. This rearrangement joins TRBV27 to TRBJ2-1; TRBD2 aligns across 7 bases. From germline, CDR1 is MNHEY and CDR2 SMNVEV (reference sequence). After removal of 4 bases from V and 0 bases from J, the junction contained 6 bases not matched to a gene. CDR3 length equals 16 residues. CDR3 DNA sequence: TGTGCCAGCAGTTCCCATCCTAGCGGCTCCTACAATGAGCAGTTCTTC. Amino acid sequence: CASSSHPSGSYNEQFF.

J is TRBJ1-4 and V is TRBV19; 11 bases align to TRBD1. CDR3 size: 14 residues. Germline V lookup: CDR1 LNHDA, CDR2 SQIVND (reference sequence). Trimming removed 10 bases from V and 7 bases from J; junction bases left unmatched: 8. This CDR3 reads CATRDRGSGEKLFF. Here the CDR3 DNA reads TGTGCCACCCGGGACAGGGGGTCGGGTGAAAAACTGTTTTTT.

The chain uses TRBV28 and TRBJ1-1, with TRBD1 matching over 7 bases. The CDR3 sequence is 13 residues long. The germline gives CDR1 MDHEN, CDR2 SYDVKM. Trimming took 10 bases from V and 2 from J; bases not matched to a gene: 7. For the CDR3, the DNA is TGTGCCACCAACAGGGGTACCAACACTGAAGCTTTCTTT. Its protein product is CATNRGTNTEAFF.

The CDR3 coding sequence is TGTGCCAGTAGTATGCCCGAATCGGATGGCTACACCTTC. Its translation is CASSMPESDGYTF. The chain carries TRBV19 and TRBJ1-2, with no clear D. Germline loops: CDR1 LNHDA, CDR2 SQIVND (reference sequence). Trimming removed 3 bases from V and 6 bases from J, with 11 bases in between. The CDR3 consists of 13 residues.

The genes are TRBV7-3 and TRBJ2-1; 9 nucleotides match TRBD2. Germline V gives CDR1 SGHTA, CDR2 FQGTGA. The ends lost 0 bases at V and 8 bases at J; junction bases unmatched: 8. The CDR3 length is 16 residues. The CDR3 loop is CASSLTPGLARDEQFF. CDR3 coding DNA: TGTGCCAGCAGCTTAACCCCGGGACTAGCCAGGGATGAGCAGTTCTTC.

This clone was counted between two and nine times. The CDR3 protein is CASSVVPSLNTEAFF. The CDR3, as DNA: TGTGCCAGCAGCGTAGTCCCCTCCCTGAACACTGAAGCTTTCTTT. The rearrangement joins TRBV9 to TRBJ1-1, with unresolved D. The germline V gene encodes CDR1 SGDLS and CDR2 YYNGEE. The V gene lost 0 bases and the J gene lost 0 bases, with 9 bases spanning the gap. The CDR3 runs 15 residues.

The J gene is TRBJ2-2, the V gene TRBV9, with 7 positions matching TRBD2. Germline V CDR1 and CDR2: SGDLS, YYNGEE. The CDR3 consists of 15 residues. Trimming removed 3 bases from V and 6 bases from J; junction bases left unmatched: 8. CDR3 DNA: TGTGCCAGCAGCGCCCCAGCGGGGAGCCCCGGGGAGCTGTTTTTT. It codes for CASSAPAGSPGELFF.

The J gene is TRBJ1-2, the V gene TRBV7-2; 7 bases match TRBD1. CDR3 size: 15 residues. The trim removed 3 bases at V and 1 base at J, leaving 5 bases unmatched. Germline CDR1 reads SGHTA; CDR2 reads FQGNSA. The CDR3 protein is CASSLLRDSNYGYTF. The CDR3 region has the DNA TGTGCCAGCAGCTTGTTACGGGACAGTAACTATGGCTACACCTTC.

The V gene is TRBV11-3, the J gene TRBJ2-1, with D maybe TRBD2 (5 bases). The CDR3 consists of 14 residues. The V end lost 7 bases, the J end lost 5 bases, and 15 bases lay between the germline ends. In germline, CDR1 is SGHNT, CDR2 YENEEA. CDR3: CASTLSGSDNEQFF. The DNA of the CDR3 is TGTGCCAGCACTTTATCGGGGTCTGACAATGAGCAGTTCTTC.

This clone has a handful of counts. The chain employs TRBV6-5 and TRBJ2-2; 7 bases agree with TRBD1. The CDR3 is 14 amino acids. With 5 bases clipped from V and 4 bases from J, the junction kept 4 bases outside the gene matches. From germline, CDR1 is MNHEY and CDR2 SVGAGI. The CDR3 loop reads CASSPTGATGELFF. Here the CDR3 DNA reads TGTGCCAGCAGTCCCACAGGGGCCACCGGGGAGCTGTTTTTT.

There are a few counts of this clone. V gene TRBV6-5 combines with J gene TRBJ1-1, with D perhaps TRBD1 (5 bases). There are 12 residues in the CDR3. CDR1 and CDR2 from the germline V gene are MNHEY and SVGAGI. Trimming stripped 5 bases from V and 6 bases from J, with 10 bases between. In nucleotides, the CDR3 is TGTGCCAGCAGTCGACAGCAATCTGAAGCTTTCTTT. The encoded protein is CASSRQQSEAFF.

V usage is TRBV20-1 and J usage is TRBJ1-5; D unclear. The CDR3 is made up of 14 amino acids. Deletions cut 3 bases from V and 1 base from J, with 10 bases between. Germline V CDR1 and CDR2: DFQATT, SNEGSKA (reference sequence). CDR3 in amino acids: CSASNAGSNQPQHF. CDR3 nucleotides: TGCAGTGCTAGTAATGCGGGCAGCAATCAGCCCCAGCATTTT.

CDR3 bases: TGCAGCGCCCGCGGAGGGAACACTGAAGCTTTCTTT. This sequence encodes CSARGGNTEAFF. The genes are TRBV29-1 and TRBJ1-1; D not resolved. Deletions cut 7 bases from V and 1 base from J, with 10 bases between. The CDR3 consists of 12 residues. Germline CDR1 is SQVTM and CDR2 is ANQGSEA.

This clone was picked up one time. The rearrangement links TRBV27 to TRBJ2-4; D is uncertain. There are 14 residues in the CDR3. V was shortened by 2 bases and J by 6 bases, with 11 bases between the two germline ends. The germline CDR1 and CDR2 sequences are MNHEY and SMNVEV (reference sequence). The CDR3 is CASSLGQNLNIQYF. The DNA of the CDR3 is TGTGCCAGCAGTTTAGGGCAGAACTTAAACATTCAGTACTTC.

V gene TRBV4-2 combines with J gene TRBJ2-7; TRBD1 matches 8 bases. The CDR3 is made up of 16 amino acids. Germline values: CDR1 LGHNA, CDR2 YNFKEQ. J lost 5 bases, V lost 0 bases, and 9 bases had no gene match. The CDR3 DNA follows: TGTGCCAGCAGCCAAGAACGGGTCGGACAGGGCGACGAGCAGTACTTC. Translating gives CASSQERVGQGDEQYF.

This clone was seen only a few times. J is TRBJ1-2 and V is TRBV9; no reliable D call. This CDR3 has 12 amino acids. Germline values: CDR1 SGDLS, CDR2 YYNGEE. The ends were cut back, 0 bases at V and 5 bases at J, with 5 bases in the middle. In DNA form, the CDR3 reads TGTGCCAGCAGCGTAGATAGTTATGGCTACACCTTC. This encodes CASSVDSYGYTF.

The CDR3, as DNA: TGTGCCAGTATACTAATCCGGGACAGAGGGCCTCTCTCCTATAATTCACCCCTCCACTTT. Translating gives CASILIRDRGPLSYNSPLHF. This chain links TRBV19 with TRBJ1-6; TRBD1 agrees at 7 bases. Germline-derived CDR1 and CDR2 are LNHDA and SQIVND (reference sequence). CDR3 length equals 20 residues. V shed 7 bases and J 0 bases; nucleotides not matched to a gene: 18. The variable domain in full, completed from reference TRBV19 and TRBJ1-6, reads DGGITQSPKYLFRKEGQNVTLSCEQNLNHDAMYWYRQDPGQGLRLIYYSQIVNDFQKGDIAEGYSVSREKKESFPLTVTSAQKNPTAFYLCASILIRDRGPLSYNSPLHFGNGTRLTVT.

The chain joins TRBV19 to TRBJ2-2; possible D gene TRBD1, 6 bases. CDR3 size: 15 residues. Germline V gene sequence: CDR1 LNHDA, CDR2 SQIVND (reference sequence). V was cut by 3 bases and J by 6 bases, with 14 bases left in between. CDR3 in amino acids: CASSITGLKPGELFF. Written as DNA, the CDR3 is TGTGCCAGTAGTATCACAGGGTTAAAGCCCGGGGAGCTGTTTTTT.

This chain uses TRBV14 with TRBJ1-3; 9 bases map to TRBD1. After removal of 0 bases from V and 4 bases from J, the junction contained 7 bases not matched to a gene. The CDR3 spans 17 residues. The germline V gene encodes CDR1 SGHDN and CDR2 FVKESK. CDR3: CASSQDADRGWGNTIYF. DNA for the CDR3: TGTGCCAGCAGCCAAGACGCCGACAGGGGGTGGGGAAACACCATATATTTT.

The gene calls are TRBV7-2 and TRBJ1-4; D unclear. The CDR3 runs to 17 residues. V shed 1 base and J shed 0 bases, with 12 bases lying between them. Germline assignment: CDR1 SGHTA and CDR2 FQGNSA. The CDR3 here is CASSLGQVRPTNEKLFF. DNA for the CDR3: TGTGCCAGCAGCTTAGGCCAGGTCCGTCCAACTAATGAAAAACTGTTTTTT.

This rearrangement joins TRBV29-1 to TRBJ1-1; D is ambiguous. The germline V gene encodes CDR1 SQVTM and CDR2 ANQGSEA. V was pared by 3 bases and J by 0 bases, with 14 bases between. This CDR3 comprises 15 residues. CDR3 coding DNA: TGCAGCGTTGAGGGCAGGACTACCATGAACACTGAAGCTTTCTTT. Amino acids: CSVEGRTTMNTEAFF.